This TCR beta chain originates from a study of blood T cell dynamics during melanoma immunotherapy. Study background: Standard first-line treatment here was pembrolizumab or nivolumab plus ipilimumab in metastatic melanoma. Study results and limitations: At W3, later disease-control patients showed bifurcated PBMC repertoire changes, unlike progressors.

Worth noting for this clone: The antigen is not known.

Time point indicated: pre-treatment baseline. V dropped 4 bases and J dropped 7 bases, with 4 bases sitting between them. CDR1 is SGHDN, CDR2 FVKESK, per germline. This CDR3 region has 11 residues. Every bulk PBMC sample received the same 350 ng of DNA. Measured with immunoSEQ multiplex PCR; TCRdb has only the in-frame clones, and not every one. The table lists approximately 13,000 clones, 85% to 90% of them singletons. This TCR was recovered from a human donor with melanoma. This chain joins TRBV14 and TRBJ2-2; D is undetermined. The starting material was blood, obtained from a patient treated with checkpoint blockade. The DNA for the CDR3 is TGTGCCAGCAGCCTCCTCGGGGAGCTGTTTTTT. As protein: CASSLLGELFF. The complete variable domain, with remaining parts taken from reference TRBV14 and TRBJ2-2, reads EAGVTQFPSHSVIEKGQTVTLRCDPISGHDNLYWYRRVMGKEIKFLLHFVKESKQDESGMPNNRFLAERTGGTYSTLKVQPAELEDSGVYFCASSLLGELFFGEGSRLTVL.